This T cell receptor beta chain was retrieved from a study of T cell responses to AZD1222 COVID-19 vaccine. Trimming pared 1 base from V and 4 bases from J, leaving 16 bases between. CDR1 is SEHNR and CDR2 is FQNEAQ in the germline V gene (reference sequence). CDR3 length: 17 amino acids. Assay: immunoSEQ multiplex PCR; the TCRdb copy retains only in-frame clones and omits some. The sample has some 120,000 clones, about 88% seen once. The starting material was peripheral blood, obtained on day 0 of AZD1222 vaccination. V is TRBV7-9 and J is TRBJ2-2; D is possibly TRBD2 (7 bases). This sequence was found in an adult in good health. CDR3: CASSLGYGGPTTGELFF. For the CDR3, the DNA is TGTGCCAGCAGCTTAGGGTACGGGGGGCCTACCACCGGGGAGCTGTTTTTT.